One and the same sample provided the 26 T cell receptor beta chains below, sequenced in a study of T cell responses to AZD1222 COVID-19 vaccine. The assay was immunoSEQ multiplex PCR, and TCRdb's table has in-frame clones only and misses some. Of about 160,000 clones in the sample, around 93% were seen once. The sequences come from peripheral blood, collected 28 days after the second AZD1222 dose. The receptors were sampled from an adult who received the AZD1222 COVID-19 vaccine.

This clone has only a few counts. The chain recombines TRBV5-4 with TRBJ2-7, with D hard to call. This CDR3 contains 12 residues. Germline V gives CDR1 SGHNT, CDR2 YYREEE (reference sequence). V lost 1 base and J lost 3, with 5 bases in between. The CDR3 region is CASSLWGYEQYF. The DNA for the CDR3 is TGTGCCAGCAGCTTGTGGGGCTACGAGCAGTACTTC. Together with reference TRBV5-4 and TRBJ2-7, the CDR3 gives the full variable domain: ETGVTQSPTHLIKTRGQQVTLRCSSQSGHNTVSWYQQALGQGPQFIFQYYREEENGRGNFPPRFSGLQFPNYSSELNVNALELDDSALYLCASSLWGYEQYFGPGTRLTVT.

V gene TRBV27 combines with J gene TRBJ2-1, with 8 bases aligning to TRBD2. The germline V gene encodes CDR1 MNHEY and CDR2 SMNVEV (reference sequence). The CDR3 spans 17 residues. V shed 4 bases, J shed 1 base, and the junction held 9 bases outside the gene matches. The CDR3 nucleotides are TGTGCCAGCAGTTCCACCGCCGGGAGGGCGTCCTACAATGAGCAGTTCTTC. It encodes CASSSTAGRASYNEQFF.

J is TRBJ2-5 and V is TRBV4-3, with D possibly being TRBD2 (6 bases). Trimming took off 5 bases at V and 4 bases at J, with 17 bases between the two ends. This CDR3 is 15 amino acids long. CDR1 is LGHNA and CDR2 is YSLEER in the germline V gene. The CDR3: CASSAGRGRSETQYF. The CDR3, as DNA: TGCGCCAGCAGCGCGGGGCGGGGCCGTTCAGAGACCCAGTACTTC.

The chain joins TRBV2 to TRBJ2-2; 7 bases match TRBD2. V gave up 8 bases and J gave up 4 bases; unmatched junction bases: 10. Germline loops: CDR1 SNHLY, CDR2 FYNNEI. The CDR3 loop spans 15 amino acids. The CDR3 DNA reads TGTGCCAGCGGGGAGGGCCTATTCGGCACCGGGGAGCTGTTTTTT. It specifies CASGEGLFGTGELFF.

CDR3 amino acids: CASSLKVGQAFF. In DNA, the CDR3 is TGTGCCAGCAGCTTGAAGGTGGGACAAGCTTTCTTT. The V gene is TRBV5-4, the J gene TRBJ1-1; D is perhaps TRBD1 (5 bases). V lost 1 base and J lost 9, with 10 bases in between. Germline assignment: CDR1 SGHNT and CDR2 YYREEE (reference sequence). This CDR3 is built from 12 residues.

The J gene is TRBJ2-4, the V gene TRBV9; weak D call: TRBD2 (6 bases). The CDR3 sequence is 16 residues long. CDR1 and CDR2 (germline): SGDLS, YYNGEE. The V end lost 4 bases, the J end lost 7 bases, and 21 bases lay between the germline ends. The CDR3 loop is CASSSDPGDLGNIQYF. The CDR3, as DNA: TGTGCCAGCAGCTCGGATCCGGGGGACTTGGGGAACATTCAGTACTTC.

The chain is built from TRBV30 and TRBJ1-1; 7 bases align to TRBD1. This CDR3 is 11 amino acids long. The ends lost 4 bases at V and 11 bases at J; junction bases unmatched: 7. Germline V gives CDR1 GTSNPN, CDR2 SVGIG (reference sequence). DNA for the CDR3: TGTGCCTGGACAGGGGGAGGGTTCGCTTTCTTT. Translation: CAWTGGGFAFF.

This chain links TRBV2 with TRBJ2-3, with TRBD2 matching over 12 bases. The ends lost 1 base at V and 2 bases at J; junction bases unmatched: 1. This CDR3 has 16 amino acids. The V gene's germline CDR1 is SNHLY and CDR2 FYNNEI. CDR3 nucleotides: TGTGCCAGCAGTGAAGGGACTAGCGGGAACACAGATACGCAGTATTTT. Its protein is CASSEGTSGNTDTQYF.

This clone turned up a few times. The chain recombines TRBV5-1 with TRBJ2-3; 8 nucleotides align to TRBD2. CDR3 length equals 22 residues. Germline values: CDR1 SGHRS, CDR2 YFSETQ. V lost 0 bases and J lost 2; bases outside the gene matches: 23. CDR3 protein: CASSLDGRPEGGSGDNTDTQYF. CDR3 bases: TGCGCCAGCAGCTTGGACGGACGCCCGGAAGGGGGTAGCGGGGATAACACAGATACGCAGTATTTT.

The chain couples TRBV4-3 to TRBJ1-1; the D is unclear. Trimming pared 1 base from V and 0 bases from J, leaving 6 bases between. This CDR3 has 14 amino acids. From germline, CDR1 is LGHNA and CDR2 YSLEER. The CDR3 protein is CASSQGAVNTEAFF. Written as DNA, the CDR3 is TGCGCCAGCAGCCAAGGGGCAGTGAACACTGAAGCTTTCTTT.

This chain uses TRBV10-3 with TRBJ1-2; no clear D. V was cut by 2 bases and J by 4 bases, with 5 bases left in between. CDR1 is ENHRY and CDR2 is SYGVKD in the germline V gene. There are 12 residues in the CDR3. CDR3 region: CAISEPRYGYTF. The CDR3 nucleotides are TGTGCCATCAGTGAGCCCCGCTATGGCTACACCTTC.

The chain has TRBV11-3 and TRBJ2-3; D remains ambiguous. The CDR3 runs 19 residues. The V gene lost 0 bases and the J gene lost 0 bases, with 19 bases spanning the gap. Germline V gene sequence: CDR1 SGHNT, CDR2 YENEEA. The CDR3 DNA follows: TGTGCCAGCAGCTTAGATCTGCCCTTAGAGGTAACTAGCACAGATACGCAGTATTTT. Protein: CASSLDLPLEVTSTDTQYF.

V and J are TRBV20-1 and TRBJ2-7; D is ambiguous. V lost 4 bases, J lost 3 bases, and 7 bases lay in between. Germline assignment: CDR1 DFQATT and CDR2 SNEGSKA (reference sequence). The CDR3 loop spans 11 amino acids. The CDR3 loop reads CSAKSGYEQYF. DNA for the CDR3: TGCAGTGCTAAGAGTGGCTACGAGCAGTACTTC.

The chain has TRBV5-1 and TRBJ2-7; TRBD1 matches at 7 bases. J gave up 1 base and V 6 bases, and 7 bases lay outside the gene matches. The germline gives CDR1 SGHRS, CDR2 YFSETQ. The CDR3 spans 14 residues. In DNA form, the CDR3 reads TGCGCCAGCAAGCTGACAGGGTCGTCCTACGAGCAGTACTTC. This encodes CASKLTGSSYEQYF.

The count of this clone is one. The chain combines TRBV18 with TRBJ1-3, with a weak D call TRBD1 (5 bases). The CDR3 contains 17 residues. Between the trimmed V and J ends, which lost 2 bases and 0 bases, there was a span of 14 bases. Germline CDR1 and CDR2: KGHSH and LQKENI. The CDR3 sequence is CASSPASAGRSGNTIYF. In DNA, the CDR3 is TGTGCCAGCTCACCAGCCTCAGCAGGGCGCTCTGGAAACACCATATATTTT.

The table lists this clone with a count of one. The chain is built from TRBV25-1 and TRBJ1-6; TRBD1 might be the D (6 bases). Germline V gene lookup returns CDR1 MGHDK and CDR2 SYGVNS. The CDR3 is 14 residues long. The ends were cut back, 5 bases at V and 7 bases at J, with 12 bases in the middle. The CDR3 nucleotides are TGTGCCAGCAGTCAGACAGGTCTAAATTCACCCCTCCACTTT. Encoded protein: CASSQTGLNSPLHF.

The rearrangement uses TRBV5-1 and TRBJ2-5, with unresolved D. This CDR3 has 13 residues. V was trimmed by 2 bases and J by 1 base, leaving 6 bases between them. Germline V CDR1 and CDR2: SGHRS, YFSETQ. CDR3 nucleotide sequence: TGCGCCAGCAGCTTAGCAACCCAAGAGACCCAGTACTTC. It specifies CASSLATQETQYF. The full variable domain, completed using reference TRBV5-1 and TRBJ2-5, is KAGVTQTPRYLIKTRGQQVTLSCSPISGHRSVSWYQQTPGQGLQFLFEYFSETQRNKGNFPGRFSGRQFSNSRSEMNVSTLELGDSALYLCASSLATQETQYFGPGTRLLVL.

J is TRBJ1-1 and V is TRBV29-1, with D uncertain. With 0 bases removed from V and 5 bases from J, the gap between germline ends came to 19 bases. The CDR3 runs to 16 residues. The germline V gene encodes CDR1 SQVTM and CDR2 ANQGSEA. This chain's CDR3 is CSVEDRMARKRTEAFF. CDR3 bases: TGCAGCGTTGAAGATCGTATGGCACGGAAACGGACTGAAGCTTTCTTT.

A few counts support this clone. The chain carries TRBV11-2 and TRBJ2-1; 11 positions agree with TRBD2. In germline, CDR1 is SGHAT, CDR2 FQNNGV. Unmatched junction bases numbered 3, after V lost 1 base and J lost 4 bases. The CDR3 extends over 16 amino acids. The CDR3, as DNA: TGTGCCAGCAGCTTAGTACTAGCGGGGGATTACAATGAGCAGTTCTTC. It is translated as CASSLVLAGDYNEQFF.

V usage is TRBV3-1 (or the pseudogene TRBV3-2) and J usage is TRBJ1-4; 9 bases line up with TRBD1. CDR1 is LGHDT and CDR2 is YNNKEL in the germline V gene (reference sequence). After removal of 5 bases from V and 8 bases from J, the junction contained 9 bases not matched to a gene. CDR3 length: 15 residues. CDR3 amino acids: CASSTRDRAEEKLFF. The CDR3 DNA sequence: TGTGCCAGCAGCACCCGGGACAGGGCAGAAGAAAAACTGTTTTTT.

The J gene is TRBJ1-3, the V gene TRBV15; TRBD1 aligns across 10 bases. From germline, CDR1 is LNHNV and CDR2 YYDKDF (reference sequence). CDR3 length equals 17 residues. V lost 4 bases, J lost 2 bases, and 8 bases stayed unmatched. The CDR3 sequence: CATSKGQGIFTGNTIYF. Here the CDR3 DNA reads TGTGCCACCAGCAAGGGACAGGGGATTTTTACTGGAAACACCATATATTTT.

Here the CDR3 reads CASSEGYRVGNEKLFF. CDR3 sequence (DNA): TGTGCCAGCAGTGAAGGCTACAGGGTTGGTAATGAAAAACTGTTTTTT. V and J are TRBV2 and TRBJ1-4; tentative D call: TRBD1 (6 bases). V was cut by 1 base and J by 4 bases, with 13 bases left in between. Germline V gene lookup returns CDR1 SNHLY and CDR2 FYNNEI. This CDR3 is built from 16 residues.

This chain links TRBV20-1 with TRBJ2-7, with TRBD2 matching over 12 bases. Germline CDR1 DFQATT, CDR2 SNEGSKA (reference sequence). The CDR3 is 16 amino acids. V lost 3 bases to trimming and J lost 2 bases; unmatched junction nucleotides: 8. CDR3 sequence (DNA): TGCAGTGCTAGTAGACTAGCGGGGGACCGACCCTACGAGCAGTACTTC. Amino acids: CSASRLAGDRPYEQYF.

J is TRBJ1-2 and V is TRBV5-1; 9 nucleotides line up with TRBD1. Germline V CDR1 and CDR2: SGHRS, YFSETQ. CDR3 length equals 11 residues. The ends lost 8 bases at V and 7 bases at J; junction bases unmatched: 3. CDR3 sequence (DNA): TGCGCCAGTACAGGGGGCCGTGGCTACACCTTC. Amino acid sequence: CASTGGRGYTF.

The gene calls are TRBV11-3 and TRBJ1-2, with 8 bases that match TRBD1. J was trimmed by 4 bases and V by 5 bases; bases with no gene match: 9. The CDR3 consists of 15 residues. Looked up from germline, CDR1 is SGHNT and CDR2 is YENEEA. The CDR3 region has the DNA TGTGCCAGCAGCCGCACTTGGGACAGGACCTATGGCTACACCTTC. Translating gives CASSRTWDRTYGYTF.

CDR3 sequence: CATHHAGAKETQYF. CDR3 in DNA: TGTGCCACACACCACGCGGGGGCCAAAGAGACCCAGTACTTC. The V call is TRBV19, the J call TRBJ2-5; tentative D call: TRBD2 (7 bases). CDR1 and CDR2 (germline): LNHDA, SQIVND (reference sequence). The CDR3 extends over 14 amino acids. Deletions cut 10 bases from V and 3 bases from J, with 18 bases between.